Here is one T cell receptor (beta chain) with its context. Germline V lookup: CDR1 LNHNV, CDR2 YYDKDF (reference sequence). Between the trimmed V and J ends, which lost 6 bases and 0 bases, there was a span of 18 bases. The CDR3 covers 17 residues. This record belongs to a study of early T cells in non-severe SARS-CoV-2 infection. The library protocol tagged individual cDNA molecules with unique molecular identifiers. TCRdb processed the 5' RACE reads anew with MiXCR; each CDR3 protein has one entry. Of about 100,000 distinct CDR3 sequences in the sample, 9% to 13% were seen once. The TCR comes from an adult who was a healthcare worker with PCR-confirmed SARS-CoV-2 infection or an uninfected control (not recorded which). This sequence joins TRBV15 and TRBJ1-3, with D unresolved. The sequencing input was whole blood. The CDR3 protein is CATSDRGPGNSGNTIYF. CDR3 nucleotide sequence: TGTGCCACCAGTGACCGGGGTCCTGGGAACTCTGGAAACACCATATATTTT.